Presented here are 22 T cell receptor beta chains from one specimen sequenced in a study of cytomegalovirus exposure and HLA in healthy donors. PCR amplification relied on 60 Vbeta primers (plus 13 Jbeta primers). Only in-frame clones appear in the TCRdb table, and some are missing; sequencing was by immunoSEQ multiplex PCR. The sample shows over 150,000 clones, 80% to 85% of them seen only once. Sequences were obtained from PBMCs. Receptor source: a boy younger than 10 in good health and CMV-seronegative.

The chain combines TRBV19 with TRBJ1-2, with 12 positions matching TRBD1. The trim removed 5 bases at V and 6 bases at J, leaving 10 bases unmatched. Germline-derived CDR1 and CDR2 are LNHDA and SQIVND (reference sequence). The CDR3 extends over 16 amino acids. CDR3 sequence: CASSSWDRGRVHGYTF. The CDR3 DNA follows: TGTGCCAGTAGTTCTTGGGACAGGGGGCGCGTACATGGCTACACCTTC. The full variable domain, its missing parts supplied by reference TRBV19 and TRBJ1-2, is DGGITQSPKYLFRKEGQNVTLSCEQNLNHDAMYWYRQDPGQGLRLIYYSQIVNDFQKGDIAEGYSVSREKKESFPLTVTSAQKNPTAFYLCASSSWDRGRVHGYTFGSGTRLTVV.

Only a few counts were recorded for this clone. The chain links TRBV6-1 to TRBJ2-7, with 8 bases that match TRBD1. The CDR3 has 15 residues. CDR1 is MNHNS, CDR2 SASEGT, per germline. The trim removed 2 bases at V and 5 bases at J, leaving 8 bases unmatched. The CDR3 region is CASSESQGAFDEQYF. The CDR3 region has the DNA TGTGCCAGCAGTGAATCCCAGGGGGCGTTCGACGAGCAGTACTTC.

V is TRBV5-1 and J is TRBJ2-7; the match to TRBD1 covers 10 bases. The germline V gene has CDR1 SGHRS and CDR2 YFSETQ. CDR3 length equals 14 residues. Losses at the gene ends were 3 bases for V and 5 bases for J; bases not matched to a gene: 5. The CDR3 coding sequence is TGCGCCAGCAGCTCCGGGACAGGGGATGACGAGCAGTACTTC. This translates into CASSSGTGDDEQYF.

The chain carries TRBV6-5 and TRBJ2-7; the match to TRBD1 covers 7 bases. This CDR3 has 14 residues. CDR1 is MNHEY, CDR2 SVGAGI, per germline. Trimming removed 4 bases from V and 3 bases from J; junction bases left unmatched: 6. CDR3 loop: CASSSQGVDYEQYF. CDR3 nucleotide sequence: TGTGCCAGCAGTTCCCAGGGGGTCGACTACGAGCAGTACTTC.

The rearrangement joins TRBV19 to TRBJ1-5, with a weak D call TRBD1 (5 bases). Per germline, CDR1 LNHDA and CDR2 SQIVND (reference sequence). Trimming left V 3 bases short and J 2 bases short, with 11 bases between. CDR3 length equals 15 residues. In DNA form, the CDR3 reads TGTGCCAGTAGTATTGTCGGGGGAGGCAATCAGCCCCAGCATTTT. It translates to CASSIVGGGNQPQHF.

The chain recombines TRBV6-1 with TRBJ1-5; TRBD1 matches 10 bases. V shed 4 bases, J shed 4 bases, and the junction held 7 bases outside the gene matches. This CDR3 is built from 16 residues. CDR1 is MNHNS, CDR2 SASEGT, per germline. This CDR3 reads CASSGVGTGANQPQHF. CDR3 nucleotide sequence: TGTGCCAGCAGTGGGGTAGGGACAGGGGCGAATCAGCCCCAGCATTTT.

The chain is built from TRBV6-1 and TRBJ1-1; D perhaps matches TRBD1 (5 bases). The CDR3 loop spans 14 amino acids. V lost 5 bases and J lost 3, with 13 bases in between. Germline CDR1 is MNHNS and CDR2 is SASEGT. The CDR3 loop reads CASSFQGKDTEAFF. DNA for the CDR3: TGTGCCAGCAGTTTTCAGGGTAAGGACACTGAAGCTTTCTTT.

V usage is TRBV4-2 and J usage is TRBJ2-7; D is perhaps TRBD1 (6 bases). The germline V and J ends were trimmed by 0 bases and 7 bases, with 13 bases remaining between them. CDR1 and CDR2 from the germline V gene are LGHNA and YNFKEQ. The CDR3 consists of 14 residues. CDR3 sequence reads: CASSQEQGGEEQYF. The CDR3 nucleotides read TGTGCCAGCAGCCAAGAACAAGGGGGAGAAGAGCAGTACTTC.

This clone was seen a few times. Here the CDR3 reads CASSLLGLGIYGYTF. The CDR3 coding sequence is TGTGCCAGCAGCTTGCTGGGACTGGGTATCTATGGCTACACCTTC. The V gene is TRBV5-8, the J gene TRBJ1-2; possible D gene TRBD1, 5 bases. The CDR3 is 15 amino acids. The germline CDR1 and CDR2 sequences are SGHTS and YDEGEE. The ends were cut back, 1 base at V and 4 bases at J, with 14 bases in the middle.

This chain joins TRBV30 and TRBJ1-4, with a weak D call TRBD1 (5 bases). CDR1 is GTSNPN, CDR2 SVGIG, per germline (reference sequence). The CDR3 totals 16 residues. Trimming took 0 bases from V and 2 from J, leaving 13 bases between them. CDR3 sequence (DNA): TGTGCCTGGAGTGTAGAAGGGGCGCGGACTAATGAAAAACTGTTTTTT. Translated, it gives CAWSVEGARTNEKLFF.

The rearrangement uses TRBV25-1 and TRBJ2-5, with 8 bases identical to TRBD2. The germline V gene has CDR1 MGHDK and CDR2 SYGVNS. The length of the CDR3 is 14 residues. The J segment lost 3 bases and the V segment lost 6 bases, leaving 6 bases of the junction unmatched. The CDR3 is CASSLSGGEETQYF. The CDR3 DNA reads TGTGCCAGCAGCCTCTCGGGGGGGGAAGAGACCCAGTACTTC.

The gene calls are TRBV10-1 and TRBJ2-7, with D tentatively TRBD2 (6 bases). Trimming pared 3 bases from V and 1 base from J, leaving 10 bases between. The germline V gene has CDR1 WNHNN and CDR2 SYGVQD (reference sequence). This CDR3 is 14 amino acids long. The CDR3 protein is CASSDSGESYEQYF. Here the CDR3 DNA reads TGCGCCAGCAGTGACTCGGGAGAGTCCTACGAGCAGTACTTC.

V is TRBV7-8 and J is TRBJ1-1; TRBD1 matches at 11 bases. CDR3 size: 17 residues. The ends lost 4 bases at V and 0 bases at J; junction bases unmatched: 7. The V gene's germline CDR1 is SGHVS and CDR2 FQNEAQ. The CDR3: CASSSGTGGSVNTEAFF. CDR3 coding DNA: TGTGCCAGCAGCTCCGGGACAGGGGGGTCCGTGAACACTGAAGCTTTCTTT. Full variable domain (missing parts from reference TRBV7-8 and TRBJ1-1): GAGVSQSPRYKVAKRGQDVALRCDPISGHVSLFWYQQALGQGPEFLTYFQNEAQLDKSGLPSDRFFAERPEGSVSTLKIQRTQQEDSAVYLCASSSGTGGSVNTEAFFGQGTRLTVV.

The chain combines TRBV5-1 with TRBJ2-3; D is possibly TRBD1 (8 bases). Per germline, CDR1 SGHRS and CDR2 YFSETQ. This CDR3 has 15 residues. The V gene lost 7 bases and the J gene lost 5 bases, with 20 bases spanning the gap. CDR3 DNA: TGCGCCAGCGCGGACAGGGAGGGCCATGTAGATACGCAGTATTTT. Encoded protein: CASADREGHVDTQYF.

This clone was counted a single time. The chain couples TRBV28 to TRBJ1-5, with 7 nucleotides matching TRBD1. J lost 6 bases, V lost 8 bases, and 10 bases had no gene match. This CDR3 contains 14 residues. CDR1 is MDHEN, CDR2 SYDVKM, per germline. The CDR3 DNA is TGTGCCAGCTCCTATCACAGGGGACGTCAGCCCCAGCATTTT. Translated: CASSYHRGRQPQHF. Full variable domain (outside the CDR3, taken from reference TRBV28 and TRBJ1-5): DVKVTQSSRYLVKRTGEKVFLECVQDMDHENMFWYRQDPGLGLRLIYFSYDVKMKEKGDIPEGYSVSREKKERFSLILESASTNQTSMYLCASSYHRGRQPQHFGDGTRLSIL.

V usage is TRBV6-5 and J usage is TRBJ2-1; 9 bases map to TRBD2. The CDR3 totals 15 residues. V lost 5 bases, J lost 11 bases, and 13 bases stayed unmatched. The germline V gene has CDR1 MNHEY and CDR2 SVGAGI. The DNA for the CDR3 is TGTGCCAGCAGTAACCGGGAGGGTAGCGGGAGTAAGCAGTTCTTC. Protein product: CASSNREGSGSKQFF.

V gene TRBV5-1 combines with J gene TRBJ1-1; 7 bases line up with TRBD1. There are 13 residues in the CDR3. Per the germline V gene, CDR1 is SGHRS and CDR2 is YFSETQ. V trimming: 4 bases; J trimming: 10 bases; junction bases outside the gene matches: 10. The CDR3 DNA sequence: TGCGCCAGCAGCCAGAGACAGGGAGATGGAGCTTTCTTT. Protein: CASSQRQGDGAFF.

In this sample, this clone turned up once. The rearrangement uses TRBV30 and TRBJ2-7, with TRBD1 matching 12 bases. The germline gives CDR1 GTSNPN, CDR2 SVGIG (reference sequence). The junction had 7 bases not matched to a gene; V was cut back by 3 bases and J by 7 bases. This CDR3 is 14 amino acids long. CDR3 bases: TGTGCCTGGAGCGCGGGACAGGGGGCGGGAGAGCAGTACTTC. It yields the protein CAWSAGQGAGEQYF.

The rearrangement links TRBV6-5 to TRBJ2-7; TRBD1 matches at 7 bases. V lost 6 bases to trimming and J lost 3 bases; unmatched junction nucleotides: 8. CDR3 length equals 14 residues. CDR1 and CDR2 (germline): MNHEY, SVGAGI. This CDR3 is CASRRTGLFYEQYF. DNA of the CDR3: TGTGCCAGCAGGAGGACAGGCCTATTCTACGAGCAGTACTTC.

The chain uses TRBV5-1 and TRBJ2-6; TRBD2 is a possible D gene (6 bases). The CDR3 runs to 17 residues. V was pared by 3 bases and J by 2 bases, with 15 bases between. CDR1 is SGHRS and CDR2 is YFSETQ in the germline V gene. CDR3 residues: CASSWEELRAGANVLTF. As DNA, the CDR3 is TGCGCCAGCAGCTGGGAGGAGCTCAGGGCTGGGGCCAACGTCCTGACTTTC.

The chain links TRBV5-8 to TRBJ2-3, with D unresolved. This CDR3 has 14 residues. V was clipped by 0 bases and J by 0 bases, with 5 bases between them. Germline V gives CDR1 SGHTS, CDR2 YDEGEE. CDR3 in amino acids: CASSLAVSTDTQYF. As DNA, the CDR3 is TGTGCCAGCAGCTTGGCAGTTAGCACAGATACGCAGTATTTT.

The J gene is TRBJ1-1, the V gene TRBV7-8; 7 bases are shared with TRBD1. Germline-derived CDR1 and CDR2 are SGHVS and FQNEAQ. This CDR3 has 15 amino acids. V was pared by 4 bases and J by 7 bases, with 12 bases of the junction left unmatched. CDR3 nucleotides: TGTGCCAGCAGCTCCAAGGTAGGGGGCGGTCTTGAAGCTTTCTTT. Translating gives CASSSKVGGGLEAFF.